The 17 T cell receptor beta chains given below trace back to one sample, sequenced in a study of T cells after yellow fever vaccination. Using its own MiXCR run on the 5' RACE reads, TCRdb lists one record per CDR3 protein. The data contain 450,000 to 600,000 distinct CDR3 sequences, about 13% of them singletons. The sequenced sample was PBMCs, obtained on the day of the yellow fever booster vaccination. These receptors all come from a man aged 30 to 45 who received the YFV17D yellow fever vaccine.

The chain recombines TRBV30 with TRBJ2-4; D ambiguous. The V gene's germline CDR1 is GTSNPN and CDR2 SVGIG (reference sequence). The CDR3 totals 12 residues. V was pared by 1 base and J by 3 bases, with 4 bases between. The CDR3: CAWSDSKNIQYF. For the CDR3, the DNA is TGTGCCTGGAGTGACAGCAAAAACATTCAGTACTTC. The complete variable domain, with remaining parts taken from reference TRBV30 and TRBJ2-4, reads SQTIHQWPATLVQPVGSPLSLECTVEGTSNPNLYWYRQAAGRGLQLLFYSVGIGQISSEVPQNLSASRPQDRQFILSSKKLLLSDSGFYLCAWSDSKNIQYFGAGTRLSVL.

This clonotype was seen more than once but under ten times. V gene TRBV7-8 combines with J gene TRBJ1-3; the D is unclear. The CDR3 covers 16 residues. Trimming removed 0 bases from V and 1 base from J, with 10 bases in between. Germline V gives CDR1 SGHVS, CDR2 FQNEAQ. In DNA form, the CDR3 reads TGTGCCAGCAGCTTAGCTGGTGCCGGGTCTGGAAACACCATATATTTT. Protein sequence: CASSLAGAGSGNTIYF.

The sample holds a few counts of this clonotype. The CDR3 loop reads CASSLRVPDEQYF. For the CDR3, the DNA is TGCGCCAGCAGCTTGCGGGTACCTGACGAGCAGTACTTC. The chain links TRBV5-1 to TRBJ2-7; D call uncertain. The CDR3 loop spans 13 amino acids. V was clipped by 1 base and J by 5 bases, with 10 bases between them. From germline, CDR1 is SGHRS and CDR2 YFSETQ.

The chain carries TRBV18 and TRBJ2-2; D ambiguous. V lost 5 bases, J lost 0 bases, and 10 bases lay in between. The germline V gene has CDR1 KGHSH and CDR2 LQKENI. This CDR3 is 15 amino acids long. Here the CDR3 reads CASSESRPNTGELFF. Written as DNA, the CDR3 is TGTGCCAGCTCAGAGTCCCGACCGAACACCGGGGAGCTGTTTTTT.

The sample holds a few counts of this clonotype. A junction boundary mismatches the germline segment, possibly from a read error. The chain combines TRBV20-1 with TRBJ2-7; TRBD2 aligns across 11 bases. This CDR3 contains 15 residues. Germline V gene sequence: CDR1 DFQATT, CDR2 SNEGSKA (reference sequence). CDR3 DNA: TGCAGTGCTAGAGATGTCACTAGCGGGAGACCGATCAAGAACTTC. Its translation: CSARDVTSGRPIKNF.

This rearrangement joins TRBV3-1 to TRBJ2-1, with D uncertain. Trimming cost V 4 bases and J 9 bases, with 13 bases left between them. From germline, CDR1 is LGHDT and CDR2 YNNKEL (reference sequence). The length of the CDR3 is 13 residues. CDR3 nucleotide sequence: TGTGCCAGCAGCCCTTTCGAATCCGGTGAGCAGTTCTTC. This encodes CASSPFESGEQFF.

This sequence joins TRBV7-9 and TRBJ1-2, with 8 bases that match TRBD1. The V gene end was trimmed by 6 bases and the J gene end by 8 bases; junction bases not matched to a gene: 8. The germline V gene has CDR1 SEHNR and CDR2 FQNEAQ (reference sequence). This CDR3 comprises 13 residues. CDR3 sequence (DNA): TGTGCCAGCAGACCGACAGGGGTGGAGGGCTACACCTTC. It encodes CASRPTGVEGYTF.

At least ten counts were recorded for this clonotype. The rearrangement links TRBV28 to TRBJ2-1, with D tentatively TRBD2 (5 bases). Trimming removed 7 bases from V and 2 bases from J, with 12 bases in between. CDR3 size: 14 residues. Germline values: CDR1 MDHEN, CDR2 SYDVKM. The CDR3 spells CASTSTGTYNEQFF. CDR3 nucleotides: TGTGCCAGCACTTCTACCGGGACCTACAATGAGCAGTTCTTC.

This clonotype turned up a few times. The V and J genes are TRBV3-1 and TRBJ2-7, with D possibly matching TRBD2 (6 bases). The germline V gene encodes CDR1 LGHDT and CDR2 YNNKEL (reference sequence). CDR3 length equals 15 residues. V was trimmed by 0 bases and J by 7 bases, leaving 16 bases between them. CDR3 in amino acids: CASSQDNSGLREQYF. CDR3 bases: TGTGCCAGCAGCCAAGATAATAGTGGACTACGTGAGCAGTACTTC.

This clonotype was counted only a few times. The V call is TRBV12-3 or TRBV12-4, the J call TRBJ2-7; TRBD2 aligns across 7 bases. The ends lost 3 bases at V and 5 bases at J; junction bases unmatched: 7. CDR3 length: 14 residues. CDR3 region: CASSLGGRRNEQYF. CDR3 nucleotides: TGTGCCAGCAGTTTGGGAGGGAGGAGGAACGAGCAGTACTTC.

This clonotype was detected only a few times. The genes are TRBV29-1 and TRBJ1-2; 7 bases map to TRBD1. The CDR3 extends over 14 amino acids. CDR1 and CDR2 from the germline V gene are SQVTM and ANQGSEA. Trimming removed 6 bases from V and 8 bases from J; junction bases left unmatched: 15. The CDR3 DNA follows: TGCAGCGTCCAGTACAGGGGTCGGACGGAAGGCTACACCTTC. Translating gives CSVQYRGRTEGYTF.

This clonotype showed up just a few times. CDR3 sequence: CASSPHPRENGELFF. DNA of the CDR3: TGTGCCAGCAGCCCCCATCCACGGGAAAACGGGGAGCTGTTTTTT. The chain couples TRBV7-3 to TRBJ2-2; possible D gene TRBD2, 5 bases. With 5 bases removed from V and 7 bases from J, the gap between germline ends came to 17 bases. This CDR3 is 15 amino acids long. Germline values: CDR1 SGHTA, CDR2 FQGTGA.

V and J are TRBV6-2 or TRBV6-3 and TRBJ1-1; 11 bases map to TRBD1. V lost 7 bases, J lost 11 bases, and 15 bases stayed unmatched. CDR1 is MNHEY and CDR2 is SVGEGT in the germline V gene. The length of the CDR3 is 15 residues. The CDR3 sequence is CASTGQGVQSVRAFF. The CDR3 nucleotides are TGTGCCAGCACGGGACAGGGGGTCCAGAGTGTCCGGGCTTTCTTT.

The CDR3 region has the DNA TGTGCCAGCAGCTTAGCGGAGGATGGGACAGGGCACAGCGAGCAGTACTTC. Translating gives CASSLAEDGTGHSEQYF. The chain couples TRBV7-2 to TRBJ2-7; 9 nucleotides align to TRBD1. The CDR3 contains 17 residues. The V gene end was trimmed by 0 bases and the J gene end by 6 bases; junction bases not matched to a gene: 12. Germline CDR1 is SGHTA and CDR2 is FQGNSA.

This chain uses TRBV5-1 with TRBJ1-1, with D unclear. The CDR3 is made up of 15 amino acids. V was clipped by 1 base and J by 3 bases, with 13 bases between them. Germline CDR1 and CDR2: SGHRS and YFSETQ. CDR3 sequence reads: CASSLSAPRDTEAFF. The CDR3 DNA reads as TGCGCCAGCAGCTTGTCTGCTCCGCGGGACACTGAAGCTTTCTTT. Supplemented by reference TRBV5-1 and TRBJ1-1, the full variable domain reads KAGVTQTPRYLIKTRGQQVTLSCSPISGHRSVSWYQQTPGQGLQFLFEYFSETQRNKGNFPGRFSGRQFSNSRSEMNVSTLELGDSALYLCASSLSAPRDTEAFFGQGTRLTVV.

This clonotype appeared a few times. The CDR3 loop is CASGAHTGELFF. The CDR3 coding sequence is TGTGCCAGCGGGGCCCACACCGGGGAGCTGTTTTTT. The chain couples TRBV7-9 to TRBJ2-2; D possibly corresponds to TRBD1 (5 bases). CDR3 length equals 12 residues. Trimming pared 8 bases from V and 3 bases from J, leaving 7 bases between. CDR1 and CDR2 (germline): SEHNR, FQNEAQ (reference sequence).

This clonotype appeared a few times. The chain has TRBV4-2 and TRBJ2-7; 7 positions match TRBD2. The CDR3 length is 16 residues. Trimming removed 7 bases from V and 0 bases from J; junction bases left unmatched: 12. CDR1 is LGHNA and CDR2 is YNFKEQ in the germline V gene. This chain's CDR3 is CASTSAWRGSSYEQYF. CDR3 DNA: TGTGCCAGCACTTCGGCGTGGCGGGGGAGCTCCTACGAGCAGTACTTC.